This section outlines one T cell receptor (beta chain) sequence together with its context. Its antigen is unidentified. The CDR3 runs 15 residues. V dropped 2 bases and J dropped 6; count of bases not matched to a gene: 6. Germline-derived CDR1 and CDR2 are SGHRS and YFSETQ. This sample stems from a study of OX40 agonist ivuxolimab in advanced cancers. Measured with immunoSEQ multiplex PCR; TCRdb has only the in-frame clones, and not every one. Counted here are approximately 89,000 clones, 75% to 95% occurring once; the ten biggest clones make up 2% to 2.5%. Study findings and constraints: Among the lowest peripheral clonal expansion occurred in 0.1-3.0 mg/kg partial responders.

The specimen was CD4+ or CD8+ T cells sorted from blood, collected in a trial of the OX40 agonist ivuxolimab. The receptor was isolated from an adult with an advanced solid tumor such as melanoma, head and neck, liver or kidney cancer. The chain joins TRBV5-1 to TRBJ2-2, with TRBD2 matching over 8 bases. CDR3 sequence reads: CASSLAGVEAGELFF. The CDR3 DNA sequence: TGCGCCAGCAGCTTAGCGGGGGTGGAGGCCGGGGAGCTGTTTTTT.